This paragraph reports one T cell receptor beta chain. Libraries were prepared by immunoSEQ multiplex PCR; TCRdb keeps only in-frame clonotypes and omits some of them. The repertoire holds 330,000 or so clones, with less than 85% as singletons. This entry is derived from a study of shared clonotypes between healthy human individuals. The CDR3 covers 16 residues. V gave up 0 bases and J gave up 9 bases, with 18 bases separating them. Germline V gene data show CDR1 as SGHDN and CDR2 as FVKESK. This receptor was identified in a man aged 30-40 years in good health. Material for sequencing was memory CD4+ T cells sorted from blood. Subset given: CD45RA-negative fraction. The chain links TRBV14 to TRBJ2-1, with D possibly matching TRBD1 (6 bases). This chain's CDR3 is CASSQEKGRWGREQFF. CDR3 in DNA: TGTGCCAGCAGCCAAGAAAAGGGGCGTTGGGGGCGTGAGCAGTTCTTC.